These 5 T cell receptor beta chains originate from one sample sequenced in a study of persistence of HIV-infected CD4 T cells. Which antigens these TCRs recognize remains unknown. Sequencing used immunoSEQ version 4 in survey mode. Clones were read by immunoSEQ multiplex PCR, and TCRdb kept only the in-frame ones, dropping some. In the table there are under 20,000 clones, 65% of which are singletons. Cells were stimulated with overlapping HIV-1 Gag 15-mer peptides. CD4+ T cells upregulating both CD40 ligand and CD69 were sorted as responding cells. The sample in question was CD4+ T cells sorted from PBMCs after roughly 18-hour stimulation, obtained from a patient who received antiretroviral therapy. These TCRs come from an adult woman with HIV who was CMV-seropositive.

CDR3 residues: CASSSRGEEDTEAFF. The CDR3 DNA reads as TGTGCCAGCAGCAGTAGGGGGGAAGAGGACACTGAAGCTTTCTTT. The rearrangement links TRBV9 to TRBJ1-1; D may be TRBD1 (6 bases). This CDR3 region has 15 residues. V dropped 4 bases and J dropped 3 bases, with 16 bases sitting between them. Germline V CDR1 and CDR2: SGDLS, YYNGEE.

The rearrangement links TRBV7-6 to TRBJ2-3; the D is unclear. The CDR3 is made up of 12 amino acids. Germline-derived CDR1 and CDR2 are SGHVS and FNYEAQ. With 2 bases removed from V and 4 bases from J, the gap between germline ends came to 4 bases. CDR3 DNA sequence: TGTGCCAGCAGCTTAAATGCAGATACGCAGTATTTT. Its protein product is CASSLNADTQYF.

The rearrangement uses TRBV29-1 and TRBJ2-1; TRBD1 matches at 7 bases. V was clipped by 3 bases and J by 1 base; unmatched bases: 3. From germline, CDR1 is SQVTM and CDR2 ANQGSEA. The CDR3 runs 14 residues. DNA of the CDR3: TGCAGCGTTGAGACAGGGAGATCCTACAATGAGCAGTTCTTC. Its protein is CSVETGRSYNEQFF.

CDR3 residues: CASSLRDRYYGYTF. The CDR3 bases are TGTGCCAGTAGTCTCCGGGACAGATACTATGGCTACACCTTC. V gene TRBV19 combines with J gene TRBJ1-2; 7 nucleotides align to TRBD1. Germline V gene sequence: CDR1 LNHDA, CDR2 SQIVND (reference sequence). There are 14 residues in the CDR3. The J segment lost 3 bases and the V segment lost 5 bases, leaving 6 bases of the junction unmatched. Supplemented by reference TRBV19 and TRBJ1-2, the full variable domain reads DGGITQSPKYLFRKEGQNVTLSCEQNLNHDAMYWYRQDPGQGLRLIYYSQIVNDFQKGDIAEGYSVSREKKESFPLTVTSAQKNPTAFYLCASSLRDRYYGYTFGSGTRLTVV.

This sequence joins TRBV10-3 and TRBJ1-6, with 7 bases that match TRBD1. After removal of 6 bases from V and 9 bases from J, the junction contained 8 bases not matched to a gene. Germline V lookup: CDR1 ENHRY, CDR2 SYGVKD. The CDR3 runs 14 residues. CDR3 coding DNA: TGTGCCATCAGAGACAGGGAGGGAGGTTCACCCCTCCACTTT. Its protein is CAIRDREGGSPLHF.